These 7 T cell receptor beta chains were sequenced from one sample in a study of CD8+ T cells in alopecia areata. The treatment denotes: oral pan-JAK inhibitor, 5-10 mg twice daily. Following RNA extraction, reverse transcription yielded cDNA that acted as the sequencing template. The protocol was immunoSEQ multiplex PCR, while the TCRdb copy is restricted to in-frame clones and leaves out a portion. This sample has roughly 180,000 clones, with roughly three fifths found just once. The input for sequencing was CD4+ T cells sorted from blood, taken at week 4, from a patient treated with tofacitinib. These receptor sequences come from a human donor with alopecia areata.

The V call is TRBV14, the J call TRBJ2-7; a possible D gene is TRBD2 (6 bases). V was pared by 7 bases and J by 0 bases, with 25 bases between. Germline values: CDR1 SGHDN, CDR2 FVKESK. CDR3 length: 18 amino acids. CDR3 region: CASTPWGVYIVCSYEQYF. The DNA for the CDR3 is TGTGCCAGCACCCCATGGGGGGTTTACATTGTTTGCTCCTACGAGCAGTACTTC.

In the case of this clone: A junction boundary mismatches the germline segment, possibly from a read error. The chain carries TRBV2 and TRBJ1-2; D is possibly TRBD1 (5 bases). The CDR3 loop spans 10 amino acids. CDR1 and CDR2 (germline): SNHLY, FYNNEI. Written as DNA, the CDR3 is TGTGCCAGCAGTGAAGGGCGGGACGCCTTC. Its protein product is CASSEGRDAF. The whole variable domain, remainder taken from reference TRBV2 and TRBJ1-2, is EPEVTQTPSHQVTQMGQEVILRCVPISNHLYFYWYRQILGQKVEFLVSFYNNEISEKSEIFDDQFSVERPDGSNFTLKIRSTKLEDSAMYFCASSEGRDAFGSGTRLTVV.

V gene TRBV18 combines with J gene TRBJ2-7; D unclear. This CDR3 has 14 amino acids. V lost 6 bases and J 1 base, leaving 13 bases between the germline ends. Germline V lookup: CDR1 KGHSH, CDR2 LQKENI. The CDR3: CASSPFLESYEQYF. The CDR3 nucleotides read TGTGCCAGCTCTCCTTTTCTAGAGTCCTACGAGCAGTACTTC.

In this sample, this clone turned up a few times. The V and J genes are TRBV19 and TRBJ2-1, with TRBD1 matching 8 bases. The germline gives CDR1 LNHDA, CDR2 SQIVND (reference sequence). The V segment lost 5 bases and the J segment 4 bases; nucleotides outside the gene matches: 4. This CDR3 comprises 14 residues. CDR3 DNA sequence: TGTGCCAGTAGTCTGAGACAGGGGTACAATGAGCAGTTCTTC. It yields the protein CASSLRQGYNEQFF.

This clone showed up just a few times. This chain uses TRBV25-1 with TRBJ1-5; D is unclear. CDR1 MGHDK and CDR2 SYGVNS come from the germline V gene. This CDR3 region has 14 residues. V lost 4 bases, J lost 5 bases, and 12 bases lay in between. In DNA form, the CDR3 reads TGTGCCAGCAGTGGGGGATCCTTTTATCAGCCCCAGCATTTT. Encoded protein: CASSGGSFYQPQHF.

The sample holds a few counts of this clone. The rearrangement joins TRBV4-2 to TRBJ2-5, with 9 bases lining up with TRBD1. Germline V lookup: CDR1 LGHNA, CDR2 YNFKEQ. This CDR3 spans 16 amino acids. J gave up 4 bases and V 3 bases, and 9 bases lay outside the gene matches. This CDR3 reads CASSQARQGERETQYF. DNA of the CDR3: TGTGCCAGCAGCCAGGCTAGACAGGGGGAACGAGAGACCCAGTACTTC.

The V and J genes are TRBV2 and TRBJ2-3, with D uncertain. CDR1 and CDR2 from the germline V gene are SNHLY and FYNNEI. Trimming cost V 1 base and J 4 bases, with 9 bases left between them. The CDR3 sequence is 14 residues long. As DNA, the CDR3 is TGTGCCAGCAGTGAAGGTTCTAGATCAGATACGCAGTATTTT. Amino acids: CASSEGSRSDTQYF.